This TCR beta chain was sequenced during a study of CD8+CD57+ T cells in acquired aplastic anemia. About the study: Mean yield of DNA from sorted CD4+ and CD8+ cells was 2.5 to 4 ug.

Sequencing was done on patients that had shown CD8+CD57+ cell expansion by flow cytometry. No therapy had been given to the patients at the time of blood sampling. Using genomic DNA as the template, TCR beta VDJ and CDR3 profiling was carried out. TCRdb independently ran MiXCR on the reads; one entry per CDR3 protein. The table records over 150,000 distinct CDR3 sequences, 71% of them present only once. This TCR came from a human donor with aplastic anemia. Source material: sorted CD4+, CD8+, or CD8+CD57+ T cells (not recorded which) from PBMCs.

The chain's CDR3 is CASSLPQGLRANEKLFF. The CDR3, as DNA: TGTGCCAGCAGCCTCCCACAGGGACTTAGAGCTAATGAAAAACTGTTTTTT. The rearrangement links TRBV7-9 to TRBJ1-4; maybe TRBD1 (6 bases). Trimming cost V 5 bases and J 3 bases, with 19 bases left between them. The CDR3 is 17 amino acids. CDR1 SEHNR and CDR2 FQNEAQ come from the germline V gene (reference sequence).